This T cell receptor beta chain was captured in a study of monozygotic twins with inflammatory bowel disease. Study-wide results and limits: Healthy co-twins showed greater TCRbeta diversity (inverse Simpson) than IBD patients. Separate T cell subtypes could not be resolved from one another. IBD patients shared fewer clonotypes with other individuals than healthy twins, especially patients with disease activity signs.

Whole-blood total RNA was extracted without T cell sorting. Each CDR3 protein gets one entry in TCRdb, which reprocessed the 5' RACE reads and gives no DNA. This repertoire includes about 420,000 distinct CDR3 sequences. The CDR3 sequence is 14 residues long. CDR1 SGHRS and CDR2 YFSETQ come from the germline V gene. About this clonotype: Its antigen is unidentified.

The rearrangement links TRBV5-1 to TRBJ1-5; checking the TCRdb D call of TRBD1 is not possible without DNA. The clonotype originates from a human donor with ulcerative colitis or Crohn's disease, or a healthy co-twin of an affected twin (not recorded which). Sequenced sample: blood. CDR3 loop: CASSLGQAGEPQHF.